One sample yielded the 31 T cell receptor beta chains listed below, sequenced in a study of shared clonotypes between healthy human individuals (dated by TCRdb to the early 2020s). CD8 naive samples consisted of CD45RO-negative cells that were positively selected for CCR7, yielding a CD45RA+CCR7+ population without TemRA cells. Receptor libraries were prepared by the immunoSEQ multiplex PCR assay. TCRdb took this table from immuneACCESS and kept in-frame rearrangements with V and J called. Such tables lack part of the clones; where checked against another copy, unresolved V genes explain under half of the gap, and the rest is unexplained. Counted in this sample were some 2.1 million clones; around 96% of them appeared once. The top ten constitute about 1.1% of the sample. The sample was naive CD8+ T cells sorted from blood. In light of the paper, this sample's cell subset or site label describes: CD45RA+CCR7+. The receptors shown here come from a man younger than 30 in good health.

This chain joins TRBV2 and TRBJ2-1, with D possibly being TRBD2 (5 bases). Germline CDR1 SNHLY, CDR2 FYNNEI. Trimming removed 5 bases from V and 4 bases from J, with 18 bases in between. This CDR3 comprises 16 residues. In DNA form, the CDR3 reads TGTGCCAGCAGTAACCCGGACGGGGTCCTTTACAATGAGCAGTTCTTC. Translated: CASSNPDGVLYNEQFF.

V gene TRBV6-1 combines with J gene TRBJ2-7, with D unclear. V lost 1 base to trimming and J lost 2 bases, with 9 bases between them. CDR3 size: 14 residues. Per the germline V gene, CDR1 is MNHNS and CDR2 is SASEGT. The CDR3 is CASSEEGRPYEQYF. The CDR3 nucleotides are TGTGCCAGCAGTGAAGAGGGCCGACCCTACGAGCAGTACTTC.

A single count supports this clone. V usage is TRBV28 and J usage is TRBJ1-1, with 8 nucleotides matching TRBD1. Germline V gene data show CDR1 as MDHEN and CDR2 as SYDVKM. This CDR3 spans 15 amino acids. V was clipped by 5 bases and J by 5 bases; unmatched bases: 10. The CDR3 region is CASSPTGDEETEAFF. The CDR3 DNA is TGTGCCAGCAGTCCGACAGGGGATGAGGAGACTGAAGCTTTCTTT.

The CDR3 nucleotides are TGTGCCCAACGAGTGGGAGTGCATAATTGGGAGCAGTTCTTC. Translating gives CAQRVGVHNWEQFF. The rearrangement uses TRBV21-1 and TRBJ2-1; TRBD2, the table's D call, was not compared with the DNA. TRBV21-1 is termed a pseudogene. The CDR3 is 14 residues long.

A few counts support this clone. The chain combines TRBV4-1 with TRBJ2-2; 10 bases align to TRBD1. V shed 4 bases and J 4 bases; nucleotides not matched to a gene: 3. CDR1 is MGHRA, CDR2 YSYEKL, per germline. The CDR3 has 15 residues. The CDR3 DNA reads TGCGCCAGCAGCCCGGGACAGGGGCCCACCGGGGAGCTGTTTTTT. It encodes CASSPGQGPTGELFF.

The chain combines TRBV7-9 with TRBJ2-1; 7 nucleotides agree with TRBD1. This CDR3 has 13 amino acids. V dropped 1 base and J dropped 7; count of bases not matched to a gene: 1. Per germline, CDR1 SEHNR and CDR2 FQNEAQ (reference sequence). The CDR3 here is CASSLVRGNEQFF. Here the CDR3 DNA reads TGTGCCAGCAGCTTAGTCAGGGGGAATGAGCAGTTCTTC.

V and J are TRBV27 and TRBJ1-4; 9 bases align to TRBD1. The CDR3 sequence is 18 residues long. CDR1 is MNHEY and CDR2 is SMNVEV in the germline V gene (reference sequence). Losses at the gene ends were 5 bases for V and 8 bases for J; bases not matched to a gene: 18. The CDR3: CASSHTGTGYLQGEKLFF. In DNA, the CDR3 is TGTGCCAGCAGTCATACCGGGACAGGGTATTTACAAGGGGAAAAACTGTTTTTT.

The chain couples TRBV9 to TRBJ1-1, with D possibly TRBD1 on 5 matching bases. CDR3 length: 15 residues. Germline CDR1 SGDLS, CDR2 YYNGEE. Trimming stripped 2 bases from V and 0 bases from J, with 11 bases between. The CDR3 sequence: CASSVQLDMNTEAFF. CDR3 nucleotide sequence: TGTGCCAGCAGCGTTCAGCTGGACATGAACACTGAAGCTTTCTTT.

V and J are TRBV4-3 and TRBJ2-3, with D perhaps being TRBD1 or TRBD2 (5 bases each). The CDR3 length is 18 residues. Germline loops: CDR1 LGHNA, CDR2 YSLEER. V was clipped by 1 base and J by 2 bases, with 19 bases between them. The CDR3 sequence: CASSQGPLDRDYTDTQYF. The CDR3 DNA reads as TGCGCCAGCAGCCAAGGCCCGTTAGACAGAGACTACACAGATACGCAGTATTTT.

The rearrangement uses TRBV12-5 and TRBJ1-6, with TRBD1 as a possible D gene (5 bases). From germline, CDR1 is LGHNT and CDR2 FRNRAP. The CDR3 is made up of 17 amino acids. V was cut by 5 bases and J by 5 bases, with 19 bases left in between. DNA for the CDR3: TGTGCTAGTGGTGGCTTCGTGGGGGGGAGTGATAATTCACCCCTCCACTTT. Its protein product is CASGGFVGGSDNSPLHF.

The V gene is TRBV7-9, the J gene TRBJ2-1, with D possibly being TRBD2 (6 bases). This CDR3 spans 11 amino acids. CDR1 SEHNR and CDR2 FQNEAQ come from the germline V gene (reference sequence). The germline V and J ends were trimmed by 5 bases and 8 bases, with 7 bases remaining between them. The CDR3 protein is CASSRLDEQFF. CDR3 nucleotides: TGTGCCAGCAGCCGACTAGATGAGCAGTTCTTC.

Points on this clone: The same CDR3 is also encoded by other DNA sequences in this sample. The chain combines TRBV6-5 with TRBJ2-1; TRBD2 matches at 13 bases. The germline gives CDR1 MNHEY, CDR2 SVGAGI. With 0 bases clipped from V and 7 bases from J, the junction kept 0 bases outside the gene matches. The CDR3 has 15 residues. The CDR3 protein is CASSYSGLAGNEQFF. The CDR3 nucleotides are TGTGCCAGCAGTTACTCGGGACTAGCGGGGAATGAGCAGTTCTTC.

This clone was seen a handful of times. The chain is built from TRBV6-1 and TRBJ1-6, with a weak D call TRBD1 (6 bases). This CDR3 is built from 17 residues. Germline values: CDR1 MNHNS, CDR2 SASEGT. The ends were cut back, 4 bases at V and 7 bases at J, with 20 bases in the middle. The CDR3 sequence is CASSVAYGGLSNSPLHF. CDR3 in DNA: TGTGCCAGCAGTGTCGCCTACGGGGGCCTCTCGAATTCACCCCTCCACTTT.

The V and J genes are TRBV4-3 and TRBJ1-4; no firm D call. Trimming took 0 bases from V and 3 from J, leaving 14 bases between them. The CDR3 is made up of 17 amino acids. The germline V gene encodes CDR1 LGHNA and CDR2 YSLEER. CDR3 sequence: CASSQDEAVTPNEKLFF. Written as DNA, the CDR3 is TGCGCCAGCAGCCAAGATGAGGCCGTAACCCCTAATGAAAAACTGTTTTTT.

The gene calls are TRBV10-2 and TRBJ1-2; D gene unclear. The V gene lost 6 bases and the J gene lost 4 bases, with 12 bases spanning the gap. The CDR3 spans 13 residues. The V gene's germline CDR1 is WSHSY and CDR2 SAAADI. The CDR3 reads CASSLQVGYGYTF. The CDR3 DNA sequence: TGCGCCAGCAGCCTTCAAGTTGGCTATGGCTACACCTTC.

The CDR3 DNA is TGCAGCGTTGAAACGGGTTACTACAATGAGCAGTTCTTC. Its protein product is CSVETGYYNEQFF. The chain employs TRBV29-1 and TRBJ2-1; D remains ambiguous. CDR1 and CDR2 from the germline V gene are SQVTM and ANQGSEA. The CDR3 has 13 amino acids. V lost 2 bases, J lost 3 bases, and 8 bases lay in between.

This rearrangement joins TRBV4-1 to TRBJ2-7; D call uncertain. The germline V gene has CDR1 MGHRA and CDR2 YSYEKL. The CDR3 has 18 amino acids. Trimming removed 0 bases from V and 0 bases from J, with 18 bases in between. CDR3 region: CASSQDQYTTDSSYEQYF. CDR3 nucleotides: TGCGCCAGCAGCCAAGATCAATATACGACGGATAGCTCCTACGAGCAGTACTTC.

The chain links TRBV25-1 to TRBJ2-5; D gene uncertain. CDR3 length equals 15 residues. The V and J ends lost 2 bases and 5 bases respectively, with 15 bases between them. The germline V gene has CDR1 MGHDK and CDR2 SYGVNS. Here the CDR3 DNA reads TGTGCCAGCAGTGAAGTTCAGAGATTAGGGGAGACCCAGTACTTC. It yields the protein CASSEVQRLGETQYF. The full variable domain, with the rest looked up from reference TRBV25-1 and TRBJ2-5, is EADIYQTPRYLVIGTGKKITLECSQTMGHDKMYWYQQDPGMELHLIHYSYGVNSTEKGDLSSESTVSRIRTEHFPLTLESARPSHTSQYLCASSEVQRLGETQYFGPGTRLLVL.

V gene TRBV6-5 combines with J gene TRBJ2-1; 8 bases agree with TRBD1. The CDR3 is 16 residues long. V shed 0 bases, J shed 8 bases, and the junction held 9 bases outside the gene matches. In germline, CDR1 is MNHEY, CDR2 SVGAGI. CDR3 residues: CASSYSTGARGYEQFF. CDR3 DNA sequence: TGTGCCAGCAGTTACTCGACAGGGGCGAGGGGTTATGAGCAGTTCTTC.

The chain carries TRBV5-1 and TRBJ2-4, with D tentatively TRBD2 (6 bases). This CDR3 comprises 16 residues. Per germline, CDR1 SGHRS and CDR2 YFSETQ. V was cut by 10 bases and J by 1 base, with 21 bases left in between. The CDR3 loop is CAPRRRGRIAKNIQYF. The DNA of the CDR3 is TGCGCCCCCAGGAGGCGGGGTAGGATTGCCAAAAACATTCAGTACTTC.

The chain recombines TRBV6-6 with TRBJ2-7; the D gene is possibly TRBD1 (6 bases). The CDR3 has 14 residues. Trimming cost V 5 bases and J 3 bases, with 14 bases left between them. Germline CDR1 MNHNY, CDR2 SVGAGI (reference sequence). CDR3 sequence (DNA): TGTGCCAGCAGTCCGACGGGACACCACTACGAGCAGTACTTC. Protein sequence: CASSPTGHHYEQYF.

The chain employs TRBV10-3 and TRBJ2-3; maybe TRBD2 (6 bases). The germline V gene encodes CDR1 ENHRY and CDR2 SYGVKD. V was cut by 2 bases and J by 2 bases, with 14 bases left in between. The CDR3 sequence is 16 residues long. The CDR3 nucleotides read TGTGCCATCAGTGAGAGAACGGGACTCCTCACAGATACGCAGTATTTT. Translated, it gives CAISERTGLLTDTQYF.

The V and J genes are TRBV7-9 and TRBJ2-1; either TRBD1 or TRBD2 may supply D (5 bases each). V shed 1 base and J shed 4 bases, with 17 bases lying between them. The V gene's germline CDR1 is SEHNR and CDR2 FQNEAQ (reference sequence). The length of the CDR3 is 17 residues. In DNA, the CDR3 is TGTGCCAGCAGCTTAGGCGGGCAGGGACGTGCTTACAATGAGCAGTTCTTC. Residues: CASSLGGQGRAYNEQFF.

Comments on this clone: A much larger clone is a single base away; this may be a read error. The sample carries other DNA sequences with the same CDR3. The J gene is TRBJ1-1, the V gene TRBV7-9; D perhaps matches TRBD1 (5 bases). Germline assignment: CDR1 SEHNR and CDR2 FQNEAQ (reference sequence). The CDR3 totals 12 residues. Trimming left V 3 bases short and J 4 bases short, with 6 bases between. CDR3 in amino acids: CASSLGVTEAFF. The CDR3 DNA is TGTGCCAGCAGCTTGGGGGTCACTGAAGCTTTCTTT.

V gene TRBV5-1 combines with J gene TRBJ2-1, with 12 bases matching TRBD2. V trimming: 3 bases; J trimming: 7 bases; junction bases outside the gene matches: 2. Germline-derived CDR1 and CDR2 are SGHRS and YFSETQ. The CDR3 consists of 14 residues. CDR3: CASSWLAGGNEQFF. The CDR3 DNA sequence: TGCGCCAGCAGCTGGCTAGCGGGGGGGAATGAGCAGTTCTTC. The variable domain in full, with the rest retrieved from reference TRBV5-1 and TRBJ2-1, is KAGVTQTPRYLIKTRGQQVTLSCSPISGHRSVSWYQQTPGQGLQFLFEYFSETQRNKGNFPGRFSGRQFSNSRSEMNVSTLELGDSALYLCASSWLAGGNEQFFGPGTRLTVL.

V usage is TRBV9 and J usage is TRBJ2-7, with 7 bases fitting TRBD2. Per germline, CDR1 SGDLS and CDR2 YYNGEE. V dropped 4 bases and J dropped 2; count of bases not matched to a gene: 6. The CDR3 sequence is 14 residues long. The CDR3 DNA reads TGTGCCAGCAGCTCGGGAGGAACGGCCTACGAGCAGTACTTC. Its protein product is CASSSGGTAYEQYF. Complete variable domain (other parts from reference TRBV9 and TRBJ2-7): DSGVTQTPKHLITATGQRVTLRCSPRSGDLSVYWYQQSLDQGLQFLIQYYNGEERAKGNILERFSAQQFPDLHSELNLSSLELGDSALYFCASSSGGTAYEQYFGPGTRLTVT.

The chain couples TRBV7-9 to TRBJ2-6; D gene uncertain. The CDR3 has 15 residues. V lost 5 bases, J lost 0 bases, and 8 bases lay in between. Germline CDR1 is SEHNR and CDR2 is FQNEAQ (reference sequence). The DNA for the CDR3 is TGTGCCAGCAGCAGTGGCGGCTCTGGGGCCAACGTCCTGACTTTC. This encodes CASSSGGSGANVLTF.

The gene calls are TRBV6-5 and TRBJ2-7; D ambiguous. The germline gives CDR1 MNHEY, CDR2 SVGAGI. Trimming removed 4 bases at V and 4 bases at J, with 14 bases between. The CDR3 covers 14 residues. CDR3: CASSSEPRSYEQYF. The CDR3 nucleotides are TGTGCCAGCAGTTCCGAGCCCCGGAGTTACGAGCAGTACTTC.

On this clone itself: Other DNA sequences within the sample encode an identical CDR3. The chain couples TRBV4-2 to TRBJ2-5; D gene uncertain. Trimming removed 0 bases at V and 5 bases at J, with 4 bases between. The CDR3 is made up of 12 amino acids. The germline V gene has CDR1 LGHNA and CDR2 YNFKEQ. CDR3 region: CASSQEGETQYF. CDR3 sequence (DNA): TGTGCCAGCAGCCAAGAGGGGGAGACCCAGTACTTC.

The chain combines TRBV13 with TRBJ2-3; weak D call: TRBD2 (5 bases). This CDR3 spans 14 amino acids. Trimming shortened V by 5 bases and J by 4 bases, and 13 bases separated the two germline ends. CDR1 and CDR2 from the germline V gene are PRHDT and FYEKMQ (reference sequence). CDR3 DNA sequence: TGTGCCAGCAGCACCGGACTGACCCCAGATACGCAGTATTTT. This sequence encodes CASSTGLTPDTQYF.

This chain links TRBV9 with TRBJ2-2, with 9 bases lining up with TRBD2. This CDR3 is built from 17 residues. V shed 0 bases, J shed 4 bases, and the junction held 7 bases outside the gene matches. Germline V gene sequence: CDR1 SGDLS, CDR2 YYNGEE. CDR3 sequence: CASSVEGSGGITGELFF. DNA of the CDR3: TGTGCCAGCAGCGTAGAGGGTAGCGGGGGTATCACCGGGGAGCTGTTTTTT.